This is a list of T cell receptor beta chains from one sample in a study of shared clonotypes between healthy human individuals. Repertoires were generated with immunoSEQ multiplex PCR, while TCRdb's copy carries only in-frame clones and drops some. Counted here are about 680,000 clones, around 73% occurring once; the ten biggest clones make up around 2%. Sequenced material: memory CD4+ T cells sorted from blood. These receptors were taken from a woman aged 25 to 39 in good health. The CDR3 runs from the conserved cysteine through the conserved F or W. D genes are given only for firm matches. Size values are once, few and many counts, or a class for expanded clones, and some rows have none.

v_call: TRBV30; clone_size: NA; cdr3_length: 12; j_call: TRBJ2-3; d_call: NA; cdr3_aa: CAWNSFTDTQYF
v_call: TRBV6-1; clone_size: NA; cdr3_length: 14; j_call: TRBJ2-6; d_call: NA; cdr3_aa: CATPVADGANVLTF
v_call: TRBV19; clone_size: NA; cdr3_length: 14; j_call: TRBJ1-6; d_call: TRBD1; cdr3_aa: CASSPTGENSPLHF
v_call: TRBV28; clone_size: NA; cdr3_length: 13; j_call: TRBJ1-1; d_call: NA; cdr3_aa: CASSFAGNTEAFF
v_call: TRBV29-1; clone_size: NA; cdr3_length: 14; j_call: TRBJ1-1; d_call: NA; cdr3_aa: CSVTNRVSNTEAFF
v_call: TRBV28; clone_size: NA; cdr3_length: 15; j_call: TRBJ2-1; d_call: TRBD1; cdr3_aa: CASSSIGGGIHEQFF
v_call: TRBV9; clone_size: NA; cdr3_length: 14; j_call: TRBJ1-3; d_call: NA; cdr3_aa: CASSVGTAGSTIYF
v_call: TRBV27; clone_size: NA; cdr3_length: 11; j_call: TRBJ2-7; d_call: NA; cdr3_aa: CASSLSDEQYF
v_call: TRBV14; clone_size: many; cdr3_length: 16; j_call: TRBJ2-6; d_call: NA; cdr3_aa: CASSQGGYSGANVLTF
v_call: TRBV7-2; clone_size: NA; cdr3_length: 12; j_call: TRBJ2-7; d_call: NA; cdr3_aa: CASSPGRNEQYF
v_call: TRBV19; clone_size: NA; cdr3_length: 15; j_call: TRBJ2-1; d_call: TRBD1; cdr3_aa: CASSPDRGSYNEQFF
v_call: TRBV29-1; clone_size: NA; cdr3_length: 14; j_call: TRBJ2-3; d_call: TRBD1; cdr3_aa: CSMDRGSSTDTQYF
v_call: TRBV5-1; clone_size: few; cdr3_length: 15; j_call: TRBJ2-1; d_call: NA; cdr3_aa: CASSSDSLSYNEQFF
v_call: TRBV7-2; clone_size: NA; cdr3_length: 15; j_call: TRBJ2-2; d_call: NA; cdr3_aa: CASSGVGSSTGELFF
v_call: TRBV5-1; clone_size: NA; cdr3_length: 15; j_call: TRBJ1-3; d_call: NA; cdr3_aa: CASSLQGSSRDTIYF
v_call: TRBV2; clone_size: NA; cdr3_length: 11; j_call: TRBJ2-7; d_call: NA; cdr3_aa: CASSWGDEQYF
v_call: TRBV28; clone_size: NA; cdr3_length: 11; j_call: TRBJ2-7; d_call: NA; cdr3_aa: CASSLGGRKYF
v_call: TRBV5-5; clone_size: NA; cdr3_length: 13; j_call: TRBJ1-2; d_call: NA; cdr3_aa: CASSLLPTASYTF
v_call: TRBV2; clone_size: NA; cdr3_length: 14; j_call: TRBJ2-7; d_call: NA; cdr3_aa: CASSDGAGTYEQYF
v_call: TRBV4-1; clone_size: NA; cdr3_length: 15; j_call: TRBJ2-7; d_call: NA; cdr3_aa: CASSQAARNSYEQYF
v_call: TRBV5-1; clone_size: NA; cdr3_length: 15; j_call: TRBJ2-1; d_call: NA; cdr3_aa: CASSLSSSLYNEQFF
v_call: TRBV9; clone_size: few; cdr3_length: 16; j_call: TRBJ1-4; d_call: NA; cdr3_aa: CASSVVGGTTNEKLFF
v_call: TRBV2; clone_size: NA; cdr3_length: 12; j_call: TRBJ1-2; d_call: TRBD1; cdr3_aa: CASKDRGYGYTF
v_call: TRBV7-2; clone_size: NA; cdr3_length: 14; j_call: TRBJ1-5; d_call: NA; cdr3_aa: CASSLARGWEPQHF
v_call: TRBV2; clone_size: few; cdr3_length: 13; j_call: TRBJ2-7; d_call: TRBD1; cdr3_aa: CASRRDRDYEQYF
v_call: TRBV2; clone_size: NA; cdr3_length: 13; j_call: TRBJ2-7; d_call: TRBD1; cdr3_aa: CASSGDRAYEQYF
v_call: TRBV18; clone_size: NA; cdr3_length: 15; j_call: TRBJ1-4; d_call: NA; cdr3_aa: CASSTSPGANEKLFF
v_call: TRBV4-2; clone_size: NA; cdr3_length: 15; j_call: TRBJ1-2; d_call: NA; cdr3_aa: CASSQDFAGNYGYTF
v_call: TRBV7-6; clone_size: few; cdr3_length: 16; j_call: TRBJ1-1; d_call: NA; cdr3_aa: CASSLETGRTFTEAFF
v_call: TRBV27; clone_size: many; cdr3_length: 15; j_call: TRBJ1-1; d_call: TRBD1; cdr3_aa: CASSSPTGRNTEAFF
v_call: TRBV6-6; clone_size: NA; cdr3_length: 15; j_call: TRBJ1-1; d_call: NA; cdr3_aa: CASSYPGTRDTEAFF
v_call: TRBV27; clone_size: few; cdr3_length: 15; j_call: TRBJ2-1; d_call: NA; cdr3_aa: CASSLGQALYNEQFF
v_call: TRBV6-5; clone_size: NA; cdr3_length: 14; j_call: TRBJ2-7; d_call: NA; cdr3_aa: CASSRDFSSYEQYF
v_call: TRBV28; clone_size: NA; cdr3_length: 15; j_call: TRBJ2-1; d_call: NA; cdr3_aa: CASSLWGQGKNEQFF
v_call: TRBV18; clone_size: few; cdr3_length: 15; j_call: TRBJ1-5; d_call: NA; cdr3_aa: CASSLRQERNQPQHF
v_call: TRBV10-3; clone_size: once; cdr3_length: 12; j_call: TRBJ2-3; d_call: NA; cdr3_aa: CAISGQADTQYF
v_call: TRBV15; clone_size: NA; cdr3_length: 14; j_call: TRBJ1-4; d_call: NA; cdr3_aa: CATSRDVGAEKLFF
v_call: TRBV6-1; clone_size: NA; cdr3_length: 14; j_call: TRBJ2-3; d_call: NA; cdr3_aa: CASSPTGTRATQYF